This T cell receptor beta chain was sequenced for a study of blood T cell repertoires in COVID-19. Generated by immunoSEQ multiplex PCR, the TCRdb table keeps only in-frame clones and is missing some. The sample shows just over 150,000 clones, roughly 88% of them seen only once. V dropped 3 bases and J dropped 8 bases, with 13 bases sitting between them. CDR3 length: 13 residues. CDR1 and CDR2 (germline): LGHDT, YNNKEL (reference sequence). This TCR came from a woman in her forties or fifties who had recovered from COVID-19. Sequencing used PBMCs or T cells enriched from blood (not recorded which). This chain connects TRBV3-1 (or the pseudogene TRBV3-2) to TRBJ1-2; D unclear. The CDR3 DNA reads TGTGCCAGCAGCCAGGGAGGGCGCCGGGGCTACACCTTC. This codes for CASSQGGRRGYTF.